These 9 T cell receptor beta chains share one sample of origin, sequenced in a study of blood T cell repertoires in COVID-19. Assay: immunoSEQ multiplex PCR; the TCRdb copy retains only in-frame clones and omits some. Found here are approximately 160,000 clones, around 80% of them singletons; the top ten hold roughly 9%. Specimen: peripheral blood. These receptors were obtained from a woman aged 80 or older with active or convalescent COVID-19.

As DNA, the CDR3 is TGTGCCAGCACTATAGGGACAGGGAGTGGGGCCAACGTCCTGACTTTC. Amino acid sequence: CASTIGTGSGANVLTF. The chain carries TRBV2 and TRBJ2-6; 9 bases match TRBD1. Per germline, CDR1 SNHLY and CDR2 FYNNEI. The CDR3 spans 16 residues. V gave up 7 bases and J gave up 3 bases; unmatched junction bases: 7. Variable domain in full (rest from reference TRBV2 and TRBJ2-6): EPEVTQTPSHQVTQMGQEVILRCVPISNHLYFYWYRQILGQKVEFLVSFYNNEISEKSEIFDDQFSVERPDGSNFTLKIRSTKLEDSAMYFCASTIGTGSGANVLTFGAGSRLTVL.

The rearrangement joins TRBV2 to TRBJ2-1; 8 bases map to TRBD1. The CDR3 extends over 10 amino acids. Unmatched junction bases numbered 2, after V lost 8 bases and J lost 11 bases. The germline gives CDR1 SNHLY, CDR2 FYNNEI. The CDR3 is CASGDRKQFF. In DNA form, the CDR3 reads TGTGCCAGCGGGGACAGGAAGCAGTTCTTC.

The chain links TRBV6-5 to TRBJ1-1; 7 bases map to TRBD1. This CDR3 comprises 15 residues. Germline CDR1 is MNHEY and CDR2 is SVGAGI. J gave up 0 bases and V 7 bases, and 8 bases lay outside the gene matches. The CDR3 DNA reads TGTGCCAGCAATATAGGGGGCATGGTGAACACTGAAGCTTTCTTT. Residues: CASNIGGMVNTEAFF.

This rearrangement joins TRBV7-9 to TRBJ1-1, with a tentative D call TRBD1 (6 bases). The CDR3 spans 14 residues. The germline CDR1 and CDR2 sequences are SEHNR and FQNEAQ (reference sequence). The V and J ends lost 8 bases and 0 bases respectively, with 13 bases between them. CDR3 residues: CASDYTGLNTEAFF. CDR3 DNA sequence: TGTGCCAGCGATTATACAGGGTTGAACACTGAAGCTTTCTTT.

This chain connects TRBV18 to TRBJ1-2; D gene ambiguous. The CDR3 has 14 amino acids. Germline V gene lookup returns CDR1 KGHSH and CDR2 LQKENI. V was trimmed by 4 bases and J by 2 bases, leaving 11 bases between them. The CDR3 loop reads CASSLAQQNYGYTF. The CDR3 nucleotides are TGTGCCAGCTCACTCGCCCAACAGAACTATGGCTACACCTTC.

This clone was recorded only once. The rearrangement links TRBV19 to TRBJ1-5; 9 bases map to TRBD1. Germline V lookup: CDR1 LNHDA, CDR2 SQIVND (reference sequence). The junction had 6 bases not matched to a gene; V was cut back by 5 bases and J by 7 bases. The CDR3 runs 14 residues. CDR3 in amino acids: CASSLGQGSQPQHF. The CDR3 DNA reads as TGTGCCAGTAGTCTTGGACAGGGGTCGCAGCCCCAGCATTTT. Full variable domain (remainder filled in from reference TRBV19 and TRBJ1-5): DGGITQSPKYLFRKEGQNVTLSCEQNLNHDAMYWYRQDPGQGLRLIYYSQIVNDFQKGDIAEGYSVSREKKESFPLTVTSAQKNPTAFYLCASSLGQGSQPQHFGDGTRLSIL.

This clone is judged medium-sized. The chain recombines TRBV9 with TRBJ1-1, with TRBD1 identical over 7 bases. Trimming at V came to 0 bases and at J to 5 bases, leaving 4 bases not matched to a gene. Germline CDR1 is SGDLS and CDR2 is YYNGEE. The CDR3 has 14 residues. The CDR3, as DNA: TGTGCCAGCAGCGTAGGAGGGGGCAGAACTGAAGCTTTCTTT. Translating gives CASSVGGGRTEAFF. Full variable domain (missing parts from reference TRBV9 and TRBJ1-1): DSGVTQTPKHLITATGQRVTLRCSPRSGDLSVYWYQQSLDQGLQFLIQYYNGEERAKGNILERFSAQQFPDLHSELNLSSLELGDSALYFCASSVGGGRTEAFFGQGTRLTVV.

This chain joins TRBV4-3 and TRBJ1-1; perhaps TRBD1 as D (5 bases). The CDR3 covers 16 residues. Looked up from germline, CDR1 is LGHNA and CDR2 is YSLEER. Trimming took off 5 bases at V and 3 bases at J, with 19 bases between the two ends. In DNA, the CDR3 is TGCGCCAGCAGCAAGGGAGCCGCGGGGCCGTACACTGAAGCTTTCTTT. This translates into CASSKGAAGPYTEAFF.

The CDR3 reads CASSTKGQGVAYEQYF. In DNA, the CDR3 is TGTGCCAGTAGTACTAAAGGACAGGGGGTCGCCTACGAGCAGTACTTC. The chain employs TRBV19 and TRBJ2-7; TRBD1 matches 10 bases. The CDR3 totals 16 residues. V dropped 4 bases and J dropped 2; count of bases not matched to a gene: 8. Per the germline V gene, CDR1 is LNHDA and CDR2 is SQIVND (reference sequence).